A single sample is the source of the 9 T cell receptor beta chains below, sequenced in a study of T cells after yellow fever vaccination. TCRdb processed the 5' RACE reads anew with MiXCR; each CDR3 protein has one entry. The sample lists some 500,000 distinct CDR3 sequences; roughly 12% were seen once. The material sequenced was PBMCs, taken on the day of the yellow fever booster vaccination. The receptors originated from a man aged 25 to 40 who received the YFV17D yellow fever vaccine.

The chain recombines TRBV23-1 with TRBJ1-1; D is unclear. TRBV23-1 is recorded as an ORF, its role being uncertain. V lost 4 bases, J lost 9 bases, and 6 bases lay in between. The CDR3 is made up of 10 amino acids. The CDR3 DNA is TGCGCCAGCAGTCCAAGAAAAGCTTTCTTT. Its translation: CASSPRKAFF.

A few counts support this clonotype. J is TRBJ2-5 and V is TRBV20-1; D not certain. Trimming took 2 bases from V and 1 from J, leaving 8 bases between them. This CDR3 spans 13 amino acids. Germline assignment: CDR1 DFQATT and CDR2 SNEGSKA (reference sequence). CDR3: CSARPRTQETQYF. CDR3 sequence (DNA): TGCAGTGCTAGACCACGGACCCAAGAGACCCAGTACTTC.

There are many counts of this clonotype. This chain joins TRBV5-1 and TRBJ2-5; D gene unclear. Germline CDR1 SGHRS, CDR2 YFSETQ. Trimming removed 4 bases from V and 4 bases from J, with 5 bases in between. This CDR3 has 11 amino acids. CDR3 loop: CASSEAETQYF. In nucleotides, the CDR3 is TGCGCCAGCAGCGAAGCAGAGACCCAGTACTTC.

The chain employs TRBV15 and TRBJ2-1; no reliable D call. The CDR3 runs 13 residues. The V gene's germline CDR1 is LNHNV and CDR2 YYDKDF (reference sequence). Trimming removed 4 bases at V and 2 bases at J, with 6 bases between. The CDR3 bases are TGTGCCACCAGCATTAGTACCTACAATGAGCAGTTCTTC. This codes for CATSISTYNEQFF.

This clonotype was seen a few times. The V gene is TRBV11-3, the J gene TRBJ2-1; TRBD2 might be the D (5 bases). The CDR3 consists of 15 residues. Deletions cut 2 bases from V and 10 bases from J, with 18 bases between. Germline V gene data show CDR1 as SGHNT and CDR2 as YENEEA. CDR3 amino acids: CASSLNPPSAEEQFF. CDR3 sequence (DNA): TGTGCCAGCAGCTTAAACCCTCCGTCAGCGGAGGAGCAGTTCTTC.

This clonotype was picked up a small number of times. The V gene is TRBV20-1, the J gene TRBJ2-7; D is ambiguous. Per the germline V gene, CDR1 is DFQATT and CDR2 is SNEGSKA (reference sequence). Trimming removed 6 bases from V and 1 base from J, with 13 bases in between. The CDR3 consists of 13 residues. The CDR3, as DNA: TGCAGTGCCGCGTTGGACCTTTCCTACGAGCAGTACTTC. Protein sequence: CSAALDLSYEQYF.

Note on this clonotype: One end of the junction does not line up with germline, which may come from a read error. The chain couples TRBV18 to TRBJ1-2, with D tentatively TRBD1 (6 bases). The CDR3 sequence is 13 residues long. Germline V CDR1 and CDR2: KGHSH, LQKENI. This CDR3 reads CASSKDRNYDYTF. In DNA form, the CDR3 reads TGTGCCAGCTCAAAGGACAGAAACTATGACTACACCTTC.

The chain combines TRBV25-1 with TRBJ2-7; TRBD1 matches at 7 bases. This CDR3 contains 14 residues. Germline V gene data show CDR1 as MGHDK and CDR2 as SYGVNS. The V gene end was trimmed by 5 bases and the J gene end by 3 bases; junction bases not matched to a gene: 7. CDR3 region: CASSKLGGFYEQYF. The CDR3 DNA reads TGTGCCAGCAGTAAGCTAGGGGGCTTCTACGAGCAGTACTTC.

This chain links TRBV7-2 with TRBJ2-2; no definite D call. Between the trimmed V and J ends, which lost 3 bases and 0 bases, there was a span of 14 bases. CDR1 is SGHTA, CDR2 FQGNSA, per germline. The CDR3 has 17 residues. This CDR3 is CASSLFLGQTNTGELFF. CDR3 bases: TGTGCCAGCAGCTTGTTTTTAGGGCAGACGAACACCGGGGAGCTGTTTTTT.